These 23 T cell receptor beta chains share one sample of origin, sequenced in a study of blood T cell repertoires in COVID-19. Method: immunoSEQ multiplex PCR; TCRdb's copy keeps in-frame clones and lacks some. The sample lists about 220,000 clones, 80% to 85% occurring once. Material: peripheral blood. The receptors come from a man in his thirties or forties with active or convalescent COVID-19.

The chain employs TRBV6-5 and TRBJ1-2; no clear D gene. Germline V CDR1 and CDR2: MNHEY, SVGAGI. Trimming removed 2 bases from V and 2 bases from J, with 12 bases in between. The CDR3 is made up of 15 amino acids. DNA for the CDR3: TGTGCCAGCAGTTACCTGTCGGGTCAGAACTATGGCTACACCTTC. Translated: CASSYLSGQNYGYTF.

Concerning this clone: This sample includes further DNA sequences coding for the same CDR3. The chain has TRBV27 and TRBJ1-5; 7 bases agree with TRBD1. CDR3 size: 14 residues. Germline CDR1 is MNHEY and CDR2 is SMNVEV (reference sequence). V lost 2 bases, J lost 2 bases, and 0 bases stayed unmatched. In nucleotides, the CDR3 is TGTGCCAGCAGTTTAGGACAGGGCAATCAGCCCCAGCATTTT. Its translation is CASSLGQGNQPQHF.

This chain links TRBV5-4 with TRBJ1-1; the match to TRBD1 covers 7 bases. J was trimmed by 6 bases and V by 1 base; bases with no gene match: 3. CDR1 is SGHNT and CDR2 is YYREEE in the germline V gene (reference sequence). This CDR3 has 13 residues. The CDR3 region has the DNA TGTGCCAGCAGCTTGAGGGGGCAGGCTGAAGCTTTCTTT. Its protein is CASSLRGQAEAFF.

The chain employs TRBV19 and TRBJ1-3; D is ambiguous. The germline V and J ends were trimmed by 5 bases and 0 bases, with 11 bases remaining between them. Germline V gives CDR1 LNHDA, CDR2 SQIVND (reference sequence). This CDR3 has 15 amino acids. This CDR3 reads CASSLMRSSGNTIYF. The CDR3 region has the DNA TGTGCCAGTAGTTTAATGAGATCCTCTGGAAACACCATATATTTT.

CDR3 in DNA: TGTGCCAGCAGCTCCAACGGTCCTGACATTCAGTACTTC. Its translation is CASSSNGPDIQYF. This chain uses TRBV5-6 with TRBJ2-4; no firm D call. The ends were cut back, 3 bases at V and 8 bases at J, with 12 bases in the middle. The CDR3 covers 13 residues. The germline CDR1 and CDR2 sequences are SGHDT and YYEEEE.

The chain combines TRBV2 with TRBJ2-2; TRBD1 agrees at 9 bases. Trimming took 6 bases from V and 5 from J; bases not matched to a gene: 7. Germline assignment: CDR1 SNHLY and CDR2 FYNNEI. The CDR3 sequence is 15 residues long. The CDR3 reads CASSPDRGDTGELFF. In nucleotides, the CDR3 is TGTGCCAGCAGCCCGGACAGGGGAGATACCGGGGAGCTGTTTTTT.

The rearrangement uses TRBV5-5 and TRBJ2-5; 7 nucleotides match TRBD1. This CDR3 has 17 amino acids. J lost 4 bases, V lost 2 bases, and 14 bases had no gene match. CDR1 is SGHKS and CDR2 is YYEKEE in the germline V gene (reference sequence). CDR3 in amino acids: CASSFVLGGAWSETQYF. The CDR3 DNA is TGTGCCAGCAGCTTTGTTCTAGGGGGCGCGTGGTCAGAGACCCAGTACTTC.

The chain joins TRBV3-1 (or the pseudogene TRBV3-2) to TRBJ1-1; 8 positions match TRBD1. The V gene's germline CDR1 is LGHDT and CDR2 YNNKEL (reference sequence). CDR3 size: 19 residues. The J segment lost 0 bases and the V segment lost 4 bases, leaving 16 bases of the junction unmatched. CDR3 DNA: TGTGCCAGCAGCCTCAGGGCCCCAGGGGGCCGAAATATGAACACTGAAGCTTTCTTT. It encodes CASSLRAPGGRNMNTEAFF.

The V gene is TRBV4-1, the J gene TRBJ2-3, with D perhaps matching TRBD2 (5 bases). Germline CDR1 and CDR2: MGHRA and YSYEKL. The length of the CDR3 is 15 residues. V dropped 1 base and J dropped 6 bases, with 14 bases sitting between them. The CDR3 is CASSQGRTRGDTQYF. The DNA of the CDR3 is TGCGCCAGCAGCCAAGGTAGGACCAGAGGGGATACGCAGTATTTT.

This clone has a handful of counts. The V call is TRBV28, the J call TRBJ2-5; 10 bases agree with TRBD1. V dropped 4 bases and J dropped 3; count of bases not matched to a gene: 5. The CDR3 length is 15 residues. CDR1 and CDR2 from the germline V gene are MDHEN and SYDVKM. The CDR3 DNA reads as TGTGCCAGCAGTTCGAGAGGGACAGGGGAAGAGACCCAGTACTTC. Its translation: CASSSRGTGEETQYF.

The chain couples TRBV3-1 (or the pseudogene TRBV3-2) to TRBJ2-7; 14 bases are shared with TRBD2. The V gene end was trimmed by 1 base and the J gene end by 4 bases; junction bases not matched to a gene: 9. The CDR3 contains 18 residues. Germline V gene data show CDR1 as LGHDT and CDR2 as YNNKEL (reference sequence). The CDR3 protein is CASSQGGTSGRFWYEQYF. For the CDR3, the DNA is TGTGCCAGCAGCCAAGGTGGGACTAGCGGGAGATTTTGGTACGAGCAGTACTTC.

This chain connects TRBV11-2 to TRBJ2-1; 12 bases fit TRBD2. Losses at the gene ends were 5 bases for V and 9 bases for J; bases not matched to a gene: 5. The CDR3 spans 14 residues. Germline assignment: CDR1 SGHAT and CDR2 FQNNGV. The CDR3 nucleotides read TGTGCCAGCAGCGTCTCTAGCGGGAGGGTTGAGCAGTTCTTC. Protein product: CASSVSSGRVEQFF.

CDR3 in amino acids: CASSYGESQYF. CDR3 nucleotide sequence: TGTGCCAGCAGTTACGGGGAGTCGCAGTATTTT. The chain combines TRBV6-5 with TRBJ2-3; D possibly corresponds to TRBD2 (5 bases). CDR1 is MNHEY and CDR2 is SVGAGI in the germline V gene. The CDR3 covers 11 residues. V was shortened by 2 bases and J by 10 bases, with 7 bases between the two germline ends.

The CDR3 loop reads CASSQRNEQFF. As DNA, the CDR3 is TGTGCCAGCAGCCAGCGTAATGAGCAGTTCTTC. The chain carries TRBV14 and TRBJ2-1; D not resolved. Trimming removed 3 bases at V and 7 bases at J, with 4 bases between. Germline loops: CDR1 SGHDN, CDR2 FVKESK. The CDR3 runs 11 residues.

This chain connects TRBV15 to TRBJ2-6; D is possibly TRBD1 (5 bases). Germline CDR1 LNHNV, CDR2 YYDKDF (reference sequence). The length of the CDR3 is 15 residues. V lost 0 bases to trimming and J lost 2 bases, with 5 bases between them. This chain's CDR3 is CATSRDRAGANVLTF. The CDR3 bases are TGTGCCACCAGCAGAGACAGGGCTGGGGCCAACGTCCTGACTTTC. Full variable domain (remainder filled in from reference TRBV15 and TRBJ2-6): DAMVIQNPRYQVTQFGKPVTLSCSQTLNHNVMYWYQQKSSQAPKLLFHYYDKDFNNEADTPDNFQSRRPNTSFCFLDIRSPGLGDTAMYLCATSRDRAGANVLTFGAGSRLTVL.

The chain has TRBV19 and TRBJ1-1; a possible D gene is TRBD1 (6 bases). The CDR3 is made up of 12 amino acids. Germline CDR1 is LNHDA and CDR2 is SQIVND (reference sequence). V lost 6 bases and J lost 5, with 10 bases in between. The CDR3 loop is CASSTGFTEAFF. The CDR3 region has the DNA TGTGCCAGTAGCACAGGGTTTACTGAAGCTTTCTTT.

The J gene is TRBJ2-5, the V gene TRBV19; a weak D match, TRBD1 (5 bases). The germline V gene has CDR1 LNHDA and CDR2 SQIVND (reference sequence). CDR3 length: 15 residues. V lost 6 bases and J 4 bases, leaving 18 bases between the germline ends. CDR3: CASSPPWGTLETQYF. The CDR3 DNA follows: TGTGCCAGTAGCCCCCCTTGGGGCACCTTAGAGACCCAGTACTTC.

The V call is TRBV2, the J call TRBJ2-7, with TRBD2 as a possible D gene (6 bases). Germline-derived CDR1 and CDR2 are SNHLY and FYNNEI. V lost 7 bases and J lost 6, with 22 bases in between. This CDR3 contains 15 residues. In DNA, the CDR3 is TGTGCCAGCAATCTCGGAACGGGAGTGCCTAGCGAGCAGTACTTC. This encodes CASNLGTGVPSEQYF.

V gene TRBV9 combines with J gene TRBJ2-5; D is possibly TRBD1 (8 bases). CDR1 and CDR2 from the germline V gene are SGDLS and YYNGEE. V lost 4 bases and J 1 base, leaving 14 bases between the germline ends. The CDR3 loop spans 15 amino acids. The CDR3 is CASSPGGTGQETQYF. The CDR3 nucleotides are TGTGCCAGCAGCCCCGGGGGGACAGGCCAAGAGACCCAGTACTTC.

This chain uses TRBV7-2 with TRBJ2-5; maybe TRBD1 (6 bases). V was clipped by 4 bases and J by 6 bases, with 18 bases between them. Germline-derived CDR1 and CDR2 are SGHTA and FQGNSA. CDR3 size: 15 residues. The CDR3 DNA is TGTGCCAGCAGCTCCGCGATCGGACAGCGGAAGACCCAGTACTTC. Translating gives CASSSAIGQRKTQYF. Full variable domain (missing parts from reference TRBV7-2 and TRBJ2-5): GAGVSQSPSNKVTEKGKDVELRCDPISGHTALYWYRQSLGQGLEFLIYFQGNSAPDKSGLPSDRFSAERTGGSVSTLTIQRTQQEDSAVYLCASSSAIGQRKTQYFGPGTRLLVL.

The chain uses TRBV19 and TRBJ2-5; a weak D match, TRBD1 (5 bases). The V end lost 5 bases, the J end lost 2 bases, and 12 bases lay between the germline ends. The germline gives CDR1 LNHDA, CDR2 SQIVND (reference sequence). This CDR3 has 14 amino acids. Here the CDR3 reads CASSPRQRQETQYF. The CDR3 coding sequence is TGTGCCAGTAGTCCGCGACAGAGACAAGAGACCCAGTACTTC.

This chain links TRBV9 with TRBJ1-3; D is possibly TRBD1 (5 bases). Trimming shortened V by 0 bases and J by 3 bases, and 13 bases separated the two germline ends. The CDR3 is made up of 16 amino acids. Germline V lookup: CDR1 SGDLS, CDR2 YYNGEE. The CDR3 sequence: CASSVAGGSVGNTIYF. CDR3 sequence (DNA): TGTGCCAGCAGCGTAGCCGGGGGAAGTGTTGGAAACACCATATATTTT. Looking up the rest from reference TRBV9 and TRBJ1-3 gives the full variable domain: DSGVTQTPKHLITATGQRVTLRCSPRSGDLSVYWYQQSLDQGLQFLIQYYNGEERAKGNILERFSAQQFPDLHSELNLSSLELGDSALYFCASSVAGGSVGNTIYFGEGSWLTVV.

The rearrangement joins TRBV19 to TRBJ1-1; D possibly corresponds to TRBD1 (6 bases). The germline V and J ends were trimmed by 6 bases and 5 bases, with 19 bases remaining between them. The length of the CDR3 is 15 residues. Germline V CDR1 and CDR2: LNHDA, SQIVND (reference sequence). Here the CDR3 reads CASSIRGAGDTEAFF. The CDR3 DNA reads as TGTGCCAGTAGCATACGGGGGGCAGGGGATACTGAAGCTTTCTTT.